The 23 T cell receptor beta chains reported below all come from one sample, sequenced in a study of cytotoxic CD8 clonotypes in ibrutinib-treated CLL. The table came from immunoSEQ multiplex PCR; TCRdb's copy has only in-frame clones and leaves some out. The data show fewer than 80,000 clones, 57% seen once. This specimen consisted of PBMCs, obtained after 12 months of ibrutinib treatment. The source of these receptors is a human donor with chronic lymphocytic leukemia.

This clone has only a few counts. The CDR3 bases are TGTGCCAGCAGACTAGGACAGGGGCCCGGGGGTGAGCAGTTCTTC. Translated: CASRLGQGPGGEQFF. This rearrangement joins TRBV2 to TRBJ2-1, with TRBD1 matching over 9 bases. This CDR3 spans 15 amino acids. CDR1 SNHLY and CDR2 FYNNEI come from the germline V gene. V gave up 6 bases and J gave up 9 bases; unmatched junction bases: 12. The variable domain in full, completed from reference TRBV2 and TRBJ2-1, reads EPEVTQTPSHQVTQMGQEVILRCVPISNHLYFYWYRQILGQKVEFLVSFYNNEISEKSEIFDDQFSVERPDGSNFTLKIRSTKLEDSAMYFCASRLGQGPGGEQFFGPGTRLTVL.

The rearrangement links TRBV6-4 to TRBJ2-6; D gene uncertain. Germline V gives CDR1 MRHNA, CDR2 SNTAGT. V gave up 4 bases and J gave up 0 bases, with 4 bases separating them. The CDR3 runs to 14 residues. The CDR3 region has the DNA TGTGCCAGCAGTGTCTCCTCTGGGGCCAACGTCCTGACTTTC. It specifies CASSVSSGANVLTF.

The rearrangement joins TRBV4-1 to TRBJ1-1, with D perhaps TRBD1 (5 bases). Trimming stripped 0 bases from V and 4 bases from J, with 12 bases between. This CDR3 is built from 15 residues. Germline V gives CDR1 MGHRA, CDR2 YSYEKL. CDR3 residues: CASSQEAGTFTEAFF. In DNA, the CDR3 is TGCGCCAGCAGCCAAGAAGCAGGGACTTTCACTGAAGCTTTCTTT.

Regarding this clone: The junction differs from germline at one of its ends, possibly a read error. CDR3 bases: TGTGCCTCTCGGAGGACTAGCGTTCTCTTC. Its translation is CASRRTSVLF. The chain employs TRBV30 and TRBJ2-1; 9 bases fit TRBD2. Looked up from germline, CDR1 is GTSNPN and CDR2 is SVGIG (reference sequence). The CDR3 spans 10 residues.

The V and J genes are TRBV5-1 and TRBJ1-4, with 9 positions matching TRBD1. CDR1 is SGHRS, CDR2 YFSETQ, per germline. The CDR3 runs 16 residues. V shed 0 bases and J 8 bases; nucleotides not matched to a gene: 8. The CDR3 here is CASSLGAGQGNEKLFF. CDR3 sequence (DNA): TGCGCCAGCAGCTTGGGAGCGGGACAGGGAAACGAAAAACTGTTTTTT.

V is TRBV9 and J is TRBJ1-4; D is uncertain. Trimming shortened V by 4 bases and J by 3 bases, and 13 bases separated the two germline ends. From germline, CDR1 is SGDLS and CDR2 YYNGEE. CDR3 length equals 15 residues. The CDR3 nucleotides are TGTGCCAGCAGCCCTTCTGGGGAGCCTAATGAAAAACTGTTTTTT. The encoded protein is CASSPSGEPNEKLFF.

This clone showed up just once. This chain's CDR3 is CATSAGSQAQTQYF. In nucleotides, the CDR3 is TGTGCCACCAGCGCGGGAAGTCAAGCCCAGACCCAGTACTTC. The chain carries TRBV15 and TRBJ2-5, with D possibly being TRBD2 (6 bases). CDR1 is LNHNV and CDR2 is YYDKDF in the germline V gene (reference sequence). The CDR3 runs 14 residues. Trimming removed 5 bases at V and 6 bases at J, with 16 bases between. Full variable domain (rest looked up from reference TRBV15 and TRBJ2-5): DAMVIQNPRYQVTQFGKPVTLSCSQTLNHNVMYWYQQKSSQAPKLLFHYYDKDFNNEADTPDNFQSRRPNTSFCFLDIRSPGLGDTAMYLCATSAGSQAQTQYFGPGTRLLVL.

This clone was observed a few times. The V and J genes are TRBV7-9 and TRBJ2-2; the D is unclear. From germline, CDR1 is SEHNR and CDR2 FQNEAQ (reference sequence). The CDR3 totals 11 residues. This CDR3 reads CVPMDGGELFF. For the CDR3, the DNA is TGTGTCCCGATGGATGGCGGGGAGCTGTTTTTT.

This clone was observed at least ten times. This chain uses TRBV5-1 with TRBJ2-2; TRBD2 is a possible D gene (5 bases). The CDR3 length is 16 residues. Germline V gene sequence: CDR1 SGHRS, CDR2 YFSETQ. Deletions cut 5 bases from V and 0 bases from J, with 14 bases between. The CDR3 region has the DNA TGCGCCAGCAGGGGAGAAGTACCCGCGAACACCGGGGAGCTGTTTTTT. It codes for CASRGEVPANTGELFF.

V is TRBV6-6 and J is TRBJ2-5; D unclear. V was pared by 2 bases and J by 4 bases, with 14 bases between. This CDR3 has 15 amino acids. The V gene's germline CDR1 is MNHNY and CDR2 SVGAGI (reference sequence). This chain's CDR3 is CASSYAETIGETQYF. The CDR3, as DNA: TGTGCCAGCAGTTACGCCGAAACGATCGGAGAGACCCAGTACTTC.

V and J are TRBV7-8 and TRBJ2-5, with TRBD1 as a possible D gene (6 bases). This CDR3 has 14 amino acids. V gave up 6 bases and J gave up 1 base, with 12 bases separating them. CDR1 and CDR2 (germline): SGHVS, FQNEAQ. CDR3 in amino acids: CASRQGQFQETQYF. The DNA for the CDR3 is TGTGCCAGCAGACAAGGACAGTTCCAAGAGACCCAGTACTTC. Based on the CDR3 plus reference TRBV7-8 and TRBJ2-5, the full variable domain is GAGVSQSPRYKVAKRGQDVALRCDPISGHVSLFWYQQALGQGPEFLTYFQNEAQLDKSGLPSDRFFAERPEGSVSTLKIQRTQQEDSAVYLCASRQGQFQETQYFGPGTRLLVL.

The chain has TRBV5-4 and TRBJ1-1, with TRBD1 as a possible D gene (5 bases). V lost 0 bases and J 4 bases, leaving 7 bases between the germline ends. CDR1 is SGHNT, CDR2 YYREEE, per germline (reference sequence). The CDR3 has 13 residues. The CDR3 region has the DNA TGTGCCAGCAGCTTGGGGGGGGGCACTGAAGCTTTCTTT. This encodes CASSLGGGTEAFF.

This clone was recorded once. The rearrangement joins TRBV5-1 to TRBJ2-7; no definite D call. Trimming stripped 2 bases from V and 5 bases from J, with 14 bases between. This CDR3 comprises 14 residues. In germline, CDR1 is SGHRS, CDR2 YFSETQ. The CDR3 protein is CASSFSIGWDEQYF. Here the CDR3 DNA reads TGCGCCAGCAGCTTCTCGATAGGGTGGGACGAGCAGTACTTC.

The chain links TRBV14 to TRBJ1-6, with a tentative D call TRBD1 (5 bases). The V gene lost 0 bases and the J gene lost 10 bases, with 16 bases spanning the gap. In germline, CDR1 is SGHDN, CDR2 FVKESK. CDR3 length equals 16 residues. CDR3 in DNA: TGTGCCAGCAGCCAAGATCGAGCAGGCCAGGGCTCACCCCTCCACTTT. It codes for CASSQDRAGQGSPLHF.

The chain links TRBV11-1 to TRBJ2-5; TRBD2 is a possible D gene (5 bases). The V gene's germline CDR1 is SGHAT and CDR2 FQDESV (reference sequence). Trimming stripped 5 bases from V and 5 bases from J, with 24 bases between. This CDR3 spans 17 amino acids. The CDR3 nucleotides are TGTGCCAGCAGCCCGCTCGTCCGGACTCCAAGAGGGGAGACCCAGTACTTC. Amino acid sequence: CASSPLVRTPRGETQYF.

The V gene is TRBV6-5, the J gene TRBJ2-7; 9 bases align to TRBD1. The CDR3 spans 13 residues. V gave up 2 bases and J gave up 5 bases; unmatched junction bases: 1. Looked up from germline, CDR1 is MNHEY and CDR2 is SVGAGI. CDR3 residues: CASSYDRGDEQYF. The CDR3, as DNA: TGTGCCAGCAGTTACGACAGGGGGGACGAGCAGTACTTC.

The V gene is TRBV7-5, the J gene TRBJ1-1. TRBV7-5 is classified as a pseudogene. This CDR3 spans 16 amino acids. CDR3 sequence (DNA): TGTGTCAGAAGCTTAGGGGGAGTGGCCTCGAACACTGAAGCTTTCTTT. It is translated as CVRSLGGVASNTEAFF.

The sample holds a few counts of this clone. This chain joins TRBV5-6 and TRBJ2-7; 8 bases are a match to TRBD1. The CDR3 is 14 residues long. V shed 2 bases and J 3 bases; nucleotides not matched to a gene: 4. CDR1 is SGHDT and CDR2 is YYEEEE in the germline V gene. CDR3 protein: CASSFGQGRYEQYF. The CDR3 bases are TGTGCCAGCAGCTTTGGACAGGGCCGCTACGAGCAGTACTTC.

The CDR3, as DNA: TGTGCCTGGAGTACCGGTATACCCGAGCAGTACTTC. Its protein is CAWSTGIPEQYF. This rearrangement joins TRBV30 to TRBJ2-7; D is undetermined. This CDR3 has 12 amino acids. CDR1 GTSNPN and CDR2 SVGIG come from the germline V gene (reference sequence). V dropped 2 bases and J dropped 6 bases, with 11 bases sitting between them.

The genes are TRBV10-1 and TRBJ2-5; D is perhaps TRBD2 (5 bases). Germline V CDR1 and CDR2: WNHNN, SYGVQD (reference sequence). The V and J ends lost 3 bases and 5 bases respectively, with 13 bases between them. This CDR3 has 14 residues. The chain's CDR3 is CASSDTRAGETQYF. DNA of the CDR3: TGCGCCAGCAGTGATACGAGGGCCGGGGAGACCCAGTACTTC.

The chain combines TRBV5-1 with TRBJ1-2, with a weak D call TRBD1 (5 bases). V was shortened by 2 bases and J by 8 bases, with 10 bases between the two germline ends. The germline gives CDR1 SGHRS, CDR2 YFSETQ. The CDR3 contains 12 residues. The CDR3 sequence is CASSFGASGYTF. CDR3 sequence (DNA): TGCGCCAGCAGCTTCGGGGCGTCGGGCTACACCTTC.

This clone was observed a single time. V gene TRBV29-1 combines with J gene TRBJ1-2, with 8 bases matching TRBD1. The CDR3 sequence is 13 residues long. The J segment lost 8 bases and the V segment lost 1 base, leaving 6 bases of the junction unmatched. Looked up from germline, CDR1 is SQVTM and CDR2 is ANQGSEA. The CDR3 region has the DNA TGCAGCGTTGAAGGGCAGGGGGCGCGGGGCTACACCTTC. This codes for CSVEGQGARGYTF.

The rearrangement uses TRBV7-2 and TRBJ1-3, with D unresolved. CDR3 length: 15 residues. Germline V gene data show CDR1 as SGHTA and CDR2 as FQGNSA. The V and J ends lost 6 bases and 0 bases respectively, with 12 bases between them. The CDR3 loop reads CASRLQVGSGNTIYF. CDR3 nucleotide sequence: TGTGCCAGCAGGTTACAAGTGGGCTCTGGAAACACCATATATTTT. The variable domain in full, with the rest retrieved from reference TRBV7-2 and TRBJ1-3, is GAGVSQSPSNKVTEKGKDVELRCDPISGHTALYWYRQSLGQGLEFLIYFQGNSAPDKSGLPSDRFSAERTGGSVSTLTIQRTQQEDSAVYLCASRLQVGSGNTIYFGEGSWLTVV.